The TCR beta chain described here comes from a study of persistence of HIV-infected CD4 T cells (TCRdb year 2020). Study-level background: The study isolated CMV- and HIV-1 Gag-responding CD4+ T cells from ART-treated individuals to examine antigen-driven clonal expansion of HIV-1-infected cells. Apart from a couple of participants who underwent leukapheresis at a single time point, peripheral blood samples of up to roughly 200 mL were collected from participants at multiple time points. The TCR cluster analysis across participants included under ten participants for CMV and over 5 participants for Gag. TCRbeta sequencing assessed the clonality of all cells in each sorted population, while proviral sequencing assessed the clonality of infected cells. Participants had been on suppressive ART for a median of roughly 8 years.

Here is what the overall study found, with its caveats: Because the TCR analyses were done in bulk, restricting them to just the rare CMV-responding cells that actually carried HIV-1 proviruses was not possible. The study involved few individuals and tested only a limited range of antigens. A correlation was observed between TCR oligoclonality and proviral oligoclonality within the same sorted populations. TCRbeta richness in CMV- and Gag-responding cells was significantly lower than in anti-CD3/anti-CD28-responding cells; CMV-responding cells had higher oligoclonality than CD3/CD28-stimulated and Gag-responding cells. Enrichment of degenerate expanded CDR3beta sequences was found in antigen-responding cells, suggesting convergent selection of CD4+ responses to CMV and Gag.

The meaning of the sample's treatment or condition label: suppressive antiretroviral therapy. Cells were stimulated with lysates of CMV-infected fibroblasts at roughly 9.1 ug/mL. Nonresponding CD40L-negative CD69-negative CD45RO-high memory CD4+ T cells were sorted as memory populations depleted of antigen-responding cells. Participants were HIV-1-infected adults who started suppressive ART during chronic infection. For at least 4 years, the participants' plasma HIV-1 RNA had been undetectable, below 50 copies/mL. To be included, a participant needed positive CMV serology and a CD4+ T cell count above 400 cells/uL. Before stimulation, PBMCs were isolated using density centrifugation and depleted of CD8+ T cells. For around 17 hours, CD8-depleted PBMCs were stimulated with anti-CD28/CD49d costimulation, a CD40-blocking antibody, and enfuvirtide, which was added to prevent new infections. Cell sorting was done on a Beckman Coulter MoFlo Legacy or XDP sorter, and dead cells were excluded with propidium iodide. The QIAamp DNA Mini Kit was used for genomic DNA extraction from samples above one million cells, and the Quick-DNA Microprep Kit was used otherwise.

As for this clone: Its antigen has not been determined. The sample holds no much larger clone one base away, and base qualities are not on file.

The immunoSEQ hsTCRB assay version 4 in survey mode was used to sequence TCRbeta repertoires from genomic DNA. Genomic DNA was diluted to about 9 ng/uL, and up to roughly 1 ug per sample was used for TCRbeta sequencing. The authors processed their data as follows. TCRbeta data were analyzed in ImmunoSeq Analyzer 3.0, with diversity computed on productive nucleotide rearrangements. The improved Chao index was used to estimate lower-bound TCR diversity, and the Gini coefficient was used to estimate clonality using the Immunarch R package. When different nucleotide rearrangements encoded the same CDR3beta amino acid sequence, each rearrangement was treated as a distinct clonotype. TCRbeta sequences significantly enriched in antigen-responding cells relative to anti-CD3/anti-CD28-activated cells were identified by differential abundance analysis. TCRs were clustered by predicted peptide-MHC specificity with GLIPH2, both within individual participants and across merged participant data sets. TCRdb limited this immuneACCESS table to in-frame rearrangements with V and J called. A share of clones is missing; checked studies link under half to unresolved V genes, and the rest is unexplained. The D gene and trimming were derived from the DNA, and the V and J assignments and clone size from that table. For this sample the table gives approximately 27,000 clones, of which around 82% were detected only once. The ten largest clonotypes hold 0.75% to 0.9% of the sample.

Spanning cysteine to phenylalanine, the CDR3 consists of 16 amino acids. Of the read, only the CDR3 DNA is kept; its 48 bases are in frame from base 1. V and J are truncated by 4 bases and 2 bases respectively, leaving an intervening sequence of 17 bases. The germline V gene supplies CDR1 SGHRS and CDR2 YFSETQ. The receptor was isolated from an adult woman with HIV who was CMV-seropositive. The chain uses TRBV5-1 and TRBJ2-3; tentative D gene TRBD1, with 6 bases matching. This specimen consisted of CD4+ T cells sorted from PBMCs after roughly 18-hour stimulation, obtained from a patient who received antiretroviral therapy. The cell subset or site label corresponds to: CD40L-CD69- CD45RO-high memory CD4 T cells not responding to CMV lysate. The CDR3 sequence is CASSGTGSAFTDTQYF. The nucleotide sequence reads as follows: TGCGCCAGCAGCGGAACAGGGTCGGCGTTCACAGATACGCAGTATTTT.